This T cell receptor beta chain was recovered during a study of shared clonotypes between healthy human individuals. Whole-study findings and limits: How much donors shared clonotypes was expected to be affected by sequencing depth.

It was into CD45RA+ naive and CD45RA-negative memory subsets that the CD4+ cells were split. Deep was the level used in running the assay. Clones were sequenced by immunoSEQ multiplex PCR, and TCRdb holds only the in-frame ones, with some missing. The data show about 2.3 million clones, 85% to 95% seen once. V lost 6 bases to trimming and J lost 0 bases, with 16 bases between them. The length of the CDR3 is 16 residues. Germline V gene data show CDR1 as SGHTA and CDR2 as FQGNSA. A word on this clone: What it binds is not known.

The sequence came from a man between 18 and 29 years old in good health. Some clones in this sample may be carry-over from other donors' samples. Sequenced: naive CD4+ T cells from PBMCs. The subset was: CD45RA+ positively selected. The chain links TRBV7-2 to TRBJ2-3, with a possible D match to TRBD2 (6 bases). The CDR3 DNA follows: TGTGCCAGCAGTCCAAGCCTAGCGCGTAGCACAGATACGCAGTATTTT. Protein product: CASSPSLARSTDTQYF.